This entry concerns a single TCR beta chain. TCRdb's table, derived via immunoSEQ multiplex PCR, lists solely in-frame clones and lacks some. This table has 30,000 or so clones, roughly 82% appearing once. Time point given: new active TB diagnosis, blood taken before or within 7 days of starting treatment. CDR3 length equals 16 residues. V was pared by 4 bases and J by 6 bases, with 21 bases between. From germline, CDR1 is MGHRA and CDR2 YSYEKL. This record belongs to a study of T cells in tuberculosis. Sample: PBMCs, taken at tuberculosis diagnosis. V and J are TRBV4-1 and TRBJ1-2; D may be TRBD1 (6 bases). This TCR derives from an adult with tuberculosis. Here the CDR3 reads CASSLSYRERSDGYTF. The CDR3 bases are TGCGCCAGCAGCCTAAGCTACAGGGAACGGTCGGATGGCTACACCTTC.